The T cell receptor (beta chain) under discussion was sequenced for a study of T cell changes during pregnancy in multiple sclerosis. Clones were read by immunoSEQ multiplex PCR, and TCRdb kept only the in-frame ones, dropping some. In the table there are 35,000 to 45,000 clones, roughly 89% of which are singletons. Germline CDR1 reads KGHSH; CDR2 reads LQKENI. CDR3 length: 13 amino acids. V was trimmed by 2 bases and J by 8 bases, leaving 12 bases between them. The sequence derives from a female donor with multiple sclerosis, enrolled in a pregnancy study. This chain links TRBV18 with TRBJ1-2; perhaps TRBD1 as D (6 bases). Sequenced here: CD4+ T cells from peripheral blood mononuclear cells, sampled in the first trimester of pregnancy. CDR3 DNA: TGTGCCAGCTCACCAGCCAGGGGTGAAGGCTACACCTTC. Translated, it gives CASSPARGEGYTF.